The T cell receptor (beta chain) described here comes from a study of diagnostic markers for celiac disease (dated by TCRdb to the early 2020s). Instrument used: Illumina MiSeq. Following TCRdb reprocessing, every CDR3 protein sequence forms one entry, and DNA is not provided. This sample's table carries around 7,500 distinct CDR3 sequences. The top ten hold approximately 6.3% of the sample. The germline V gene encodes CDR1 SQVTM and CDR2 ANQGSEA. From cysteine to phenylalanine, the CDR3 is 13 amino acids long. No nucleotide data were recorded. Of note for this clonotype: The specificity of this receptor is unknown.

The source of this sequence is a human donor. This table probably holds off-target reads from a library built for another chain. The sample consisted of either unsorted cells or a sorted T cell fraction (not recorded which). The sequence joins TRBV29-1 to TRBJ2-5; TCRdb returns TRBD1, unconfirmable since there is no DNA. The CDR3 region: CSVSDRGRETQYF.